A selection of T cell receptor beta chains follows, all from one sample in a study of B cell selection in AIRE deficiency. Clones were sequenced by immunoSEQ multiplex PCR, and TCRdb holds only the in-frame ones, with some missing. The sample comprises tens of thousands of clones, 95% to 98% of which are singletons, and approximately 0.15% rests with the top ten. Material for sequencing was conventional CD4+ T cells sorted from PBMCs. These receptors came from a human donor with AIRE deficiency. CDR3s include the opening cysteine and the closing phenylalanine or tryptophan. The D gene is left open where the match is weak. The listing skips clone size in some rows; elsewhere it reads once, few, many or a size class.

d_call,clone_size,j_call,cdr3_length,v_call,cdr3_nt,cdr3_aa
-,-,TRBJ1-1,13,TRBV10-3,TGTGCCATCAGGGGCGGGGGGCACTTTGAAGCTTTCTTT,CAIRGGGHFEAFF
-,-,TRBJ2-3,10,TRBV20-1,TGCAGTGCGCACCAAAATACGCAGTATTTT,CSAHQNTQYF
TRBD1,-,TRBJ1-1,15,TRBV19,TGTGCCAGTAACCCCATAGACAGGGGCATCACTGAAGCTTTCTTT,CASNPIDRGITEAFF
TRBD2,-,TRBJ2-7,15,TRBV15,TGTGCCACCAGCAGAGAGACTAGCGGGAGACCCGAGCAGTACTTC,CATSRETSGRPEQYF
-,-,TRBJ1-5,15,TRBV6-1,TGTGCCAGCAGGTCGAGACACGGCGGCAATCAGCCCCAGCATTTT,CASRSRHGGNQPQHF
TRBD1,-,TRBJ2-1,14,TRBV11-3,TGTGCCAGCAGCTTGAACAGGGGAGACAATGAGCAGTTCTTC,CASSLNRGDNEQFF
-,-,TRBJ2-7,14,TRBV28,TGTGCCAGCAGTCCCCCCCTAGCCTCCTACGAGCAGTACTTC,CASSPPLASYEQYF
-,-,TRBJ2-1,15,TRBV5-1,TGCGCCAGCAGCTTGGACGGGGGTACGAGGAATGAGCAGTTCTTC,CASSLDGGTRNEQFF
-,-,TRBJ2-1,11,TRBV30,TGTGCCTGGAGTGAAAATTTTGAGCAGTTCTTC,CAWSENFEQFF
-,-,TRBJ2-1,14,TRBV19,TGTGCCAGTAGCCTGGGCGGCTCTTACAATGAGCAGTTCTTC,CASSLGGSYNEQFF
-,-,TRBJ2-7,12,TRBV7-7,TGTGCTAGGGCCGGGACCCCCTACGAGCAGTACTTC,CARAGTPYEQYF
-,-,TRBJ2-7,15,TRBV5-1,TGCGCCAGCCGTCGACCCCGGGCCCCTATCTACGAGCAGTACTTC,CASRRPRAPIYEQYF
TRBD2,-,TRBJ2-7,15,TRBV14,TGTGCCAGCAGCCAAGAACTAGCGGGCCCCTACGAGCAGTACTTC,CASSQELAGPYEQYF
-,-,TRBJ1-1,17,TRBV7-9,TGTGCCAGCAGCCCCCCATTTCGGCAGGGTCAAAACACTGAAGCTTTCTTT,CASSPPFRQGQNTEAFF
TRBD2,-,TRBJ2-1,15,TRBV7-2,TGTGCCAGCAGCTTAACTACGGGGGGTGGGAATGAGCAGTTCTTC,CASSLTTGGGNEQFF
TRBD1,-,TRBJ2-4,16,TRBV18,TGTGCCAGCTCACCGCCTCAGGGGGCTGGCAAAAACATTCAGTACTTC,CASSPPQGAGKNIQYF
-,-,TRBJ2-1,14,TRBV28,TGTGCCAGCAGTGGGGACACTCCAGGGTTTCGGCAGTTCTTC,CASSGDTPGFRQFF
TRBD1,once,TRBJ1-2,15,TRBV7-9,TGTGCCAGCAGCTCCTCGGACAGGCAGAGCTATGGCTACACCTTC,CASSSSDRQSYGYTF
-,-,TRBJ1-5,13,TRBV19,TGTGCCAGTAGTATGGCGGGGAATCAGCCCCAGCATTTT,CASSMAGNQPQHF
-,-,TRBJ1-1,14,TRBV19,TGTGCCAGTAGTATAGTAAATAGGGACACTGAAGCTTTCTTT,CASSIVNRDTEAFF
TRBD2,-,TRBJ2-5,15,TRBV7-9,TGTGCCAGCACCACGACTAGCGGGACCGTGGAGACCCAGTACTTC,CASTTTSGTVETQYF
TRBD1,-,TRBJ1-4,14,TRBV25-1,TGTGCCAGCTCCGACAGGGTCCATAATGAAAAACTGTTTTTT,CASSDRVHNEKLFF
-,-,TRBJ2-7,14,TRBV7-6,TGTGCCAGCAGCTTAGATTTGGTATCCTACGAGCAGTACTTC,CASSLDLVSYEQYF
TRBD2,-,TRBJ2-5,16,TRBV28,TGTGCCAGCAGTTTTAGGAGTAGCGGGAGTATATCGGCCCAGTACTTC,CASSFRSSGSISAQYF
TRBD2,-,TRBJ2-1,14,TRBV10-3,TGTGCCACCCAGCAGGGACTAGCTGGCAATGAGCAGTTCTTC,CATQQGLAGNEQFF
TRBD1,-,TRBJ1-4,14,TRBV12-5,TGTGCTAGTGGTTCCTCAGGGGGAAGAGAAAAACTGTTTTTT,CASGSSGGREKLFF
-,-,TRBJ2-3,11,TRBV2,TGTGCCAGCAGTGAAGCAAGAGCGCAGTATTTT,CASSEARAQYF
TRBD1,-,TRBJ1-5,13,TRBV2,TGTGCCAGCAGTCTCGGGACAGTTCAGCCCCAGCATTTT,CASSLGTVQPQHF
TRBD1,-,TRBJ1-2,16,TRBV5-5,TGTGCCAGCAGCTTGGCGGGACAGACTATTAACTATGGCTACACCTTC,CASSLAGQTINYGYTF
TRBD2,-,TRBJ2-1,15,TRBV30,TGTGCCTGGAGCGCGACTCGCGGGAGAAGGGTTGAGCAGTTCTTC,CAWSATRGRRVEQFF
-,-,TRBJ1-5,11,TRBV20-1,TGCAGTGTCGGCAGGAATCAGCCCCAGCATTTT,CSVGRNQPQHF
-,-,TRBJ1-2,15,TRBV11-2,TGTGCCAGCAGCTTAGGAGACCGTCTTAACTATGGCTACACCTTC,CASSLGDRLNYGYTF
-,-,TRBJ2-1,12,TRBV11-3,TGTGCCAGCAGCTTTTCAAACAATGAGCAGTTCTTC,CASSFSNNEQFF
-,few,TRBJ1-5,14,TRBV4-2,TGTGCCAGCAGCCACTTAGGGGGCAATCAGCCCCAGCATTTT,CASSHLGGNQPQHF
-,-,TRBJ2-7,15,TRBV5-5,TGTGCCAGCCGAGCTTTTCTAGCCGATTTGAGAGAGCAGTACTTC,CASRAFLADLREQYF
TRBD1,-,TRBJ2-7,13,TRBV6-5,TGTGCCAGTAGACAGGGGTTGATGAACGAGCAGTACTTC,CASRQGLMNEQYF
-,once,TRBJ1-2,14,TRBV14,TGTGCCAGCAGCCCCCCGGCGGGGTCCTATGGCTACACCTTC,CASSPPAGSYGYTF
TRBD2,-,TRBJ2-1,16,TRBV5-1,TGCGCCAGCAGCCTGGCCCCTAGCGGAGATCTCAATGAGCAGTTCTTC,CASSLAPSGDLNEQFF
TRBD1,-,TRBJ2-7,14,TRBV28,TGTGCCAGCAGTTTCCCCCAGGGGGCGAAGGAGCAGTACTTC,CASSFPQGAKEQYF
TRBD1,-,TRBJ1-5,13,TRBV19,TGTGCCAGTAGCCATGACAGGGAACAGCCCCAGCATTTT,CASSHDREQPQHF
-,-,TRBJ1-5,12,TRBV27,TGTGCCAGCAGTTCCCTCAATCAGCCCCAGCATTTT,CASSSLNQPQHF
-,-,TRBJ1-5,14,TRBV7-9,TGTGCCAGCAGCATTTCGGGGGGGTATCAGCCCCAGCATTTT,CASSISGGYQPQHF
TRBD1,-,TRBJ2-3,15,TRBV2,TGTGCCAGCAGCGTACAGGGGTCTACCACAGATACGCAGTATTTT,CASSVQGSTTDTQYF
TRBD2,-,TRBJ2-1,16,TRBV25-1,TGTGCCAGCAGTGTCCCCCAGCGGGAGTATAGGGATGAGCAGTTCTTC,CASSVPQREYRDEQFF
-,-,TRBJ2-1,17,TRBV4-3,TGCGCCAGCAGCCAAGTTGCGTTCGAGGTCCTAAACAATGAGCAGTTCTTC,CASSQVAFEVLNNEQFF
-,-,TRBJ1-2,14,TRBV27,TGTGCCAGCAGTTCAACCTTGGGAGGGTATGGCTACACCTTC,CASSSTLGGYGYTF
TRBD2,-,TRBJ2-5,16,TRBV7-6,TGTGCCAGCAGCGCCATAGCGGGAGGGCCGGCAGAGACCCAGTACTTC,CASSAIAGGPAETQYF
TRBD1,-,TRBJ2-6,19,TRBV12-5,TGTGCTAGTGCCGTAACGGGGGCAGGGGGCCTATCCGGGGCCAACGTCCTGACTTTC,CASAVTGAGGLSGANVLTF
-,-,TRBJ1-5,14,TRBV10-3,TGTGCCATCAGTGATTTGGGGCTTAATCAGCCCCAGCATTTT,CAISDLGLNQPQHF
-,-,TRBJ2-2,15,TRBV19,TGTGCCAGCACCGGGGTAGGGGGGGGCACCGGGGAGCTGTTTTTT,CASTGVGGGTGELFF